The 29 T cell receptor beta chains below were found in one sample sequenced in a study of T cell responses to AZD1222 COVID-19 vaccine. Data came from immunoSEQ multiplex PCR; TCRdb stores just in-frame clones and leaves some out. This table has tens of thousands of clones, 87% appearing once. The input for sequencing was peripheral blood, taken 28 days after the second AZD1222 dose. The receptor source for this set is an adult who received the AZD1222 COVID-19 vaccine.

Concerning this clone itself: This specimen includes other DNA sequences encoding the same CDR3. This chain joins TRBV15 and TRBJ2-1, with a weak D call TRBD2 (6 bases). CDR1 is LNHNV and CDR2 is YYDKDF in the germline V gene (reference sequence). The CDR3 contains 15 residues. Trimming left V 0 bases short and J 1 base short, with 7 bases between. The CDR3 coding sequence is TGTGCCACCAGCAGAGATCGGGGGTCCTACAATGAGCAGTTCTTC. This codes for CATSRDRGSYNEQFF.

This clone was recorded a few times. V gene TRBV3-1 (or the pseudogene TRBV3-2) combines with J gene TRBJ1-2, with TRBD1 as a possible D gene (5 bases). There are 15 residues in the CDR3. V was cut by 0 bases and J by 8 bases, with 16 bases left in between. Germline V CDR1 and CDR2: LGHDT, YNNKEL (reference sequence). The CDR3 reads CASSQDGAGQRGYTF. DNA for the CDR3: TGTGCCAGCAGCCAAGATGGGGCGGGTCAACGAGGCTACACCTTC.

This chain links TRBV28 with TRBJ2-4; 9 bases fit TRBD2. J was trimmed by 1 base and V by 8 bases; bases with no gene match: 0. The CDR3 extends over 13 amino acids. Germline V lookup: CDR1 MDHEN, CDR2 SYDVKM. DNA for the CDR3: TGTGCCAGCGCGGGGGGGGCCAAAAACATTCAGTACTTC. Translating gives CASAGGAKNIQYF.

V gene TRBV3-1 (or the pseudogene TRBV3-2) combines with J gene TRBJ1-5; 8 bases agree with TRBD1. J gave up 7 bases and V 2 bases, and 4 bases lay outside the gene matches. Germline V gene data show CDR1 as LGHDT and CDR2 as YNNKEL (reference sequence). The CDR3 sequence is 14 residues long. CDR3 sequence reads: CASSQSTGAQPQHF. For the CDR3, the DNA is TGTGCCAGCAGCCAATCGACAGGGGCCCAGCCCCAGCATTTT.

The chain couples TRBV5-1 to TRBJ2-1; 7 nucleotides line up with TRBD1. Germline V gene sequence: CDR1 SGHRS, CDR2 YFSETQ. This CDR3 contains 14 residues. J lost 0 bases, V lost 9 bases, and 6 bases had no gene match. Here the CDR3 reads CANRGQSSYNEQFF. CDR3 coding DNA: TGCGCCAACAGGGGTCAGAGCTCCTACAATGAGCAGTTCTTC.

In DNA, the CDR3 is TGCGCCAGCAGCCCCACGAGTACTAATGAAAAACTGTTTTTT. It is translated as CASSPTSTNEKLFF. The genes are TRBV5-1 and TRBJ1-4, with unresolved D. This CDR3 comprises 14 residues. The V end was cut by 4 bases, the J end by 2 bases, with 9 bases between. Germline values: CDR1 SGHRS, CDR2 YFSETQ.

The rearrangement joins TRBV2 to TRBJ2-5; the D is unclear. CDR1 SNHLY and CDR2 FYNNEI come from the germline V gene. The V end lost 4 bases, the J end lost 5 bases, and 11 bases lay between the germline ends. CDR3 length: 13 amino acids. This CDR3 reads CASSVNKRETQYF. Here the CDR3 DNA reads TGTGCCAGCAGTGTTAATAAGAGGGAGACCCAGTACTTC.

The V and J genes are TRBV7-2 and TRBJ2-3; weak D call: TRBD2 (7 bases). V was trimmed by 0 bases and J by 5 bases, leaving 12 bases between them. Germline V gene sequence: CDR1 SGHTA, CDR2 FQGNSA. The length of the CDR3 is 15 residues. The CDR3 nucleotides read TGTGCCAGCAGCTTAGCGGGGGGGCTCGTAGATACGCAGTATTTT. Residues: CASSLAGGLVDTQYF.

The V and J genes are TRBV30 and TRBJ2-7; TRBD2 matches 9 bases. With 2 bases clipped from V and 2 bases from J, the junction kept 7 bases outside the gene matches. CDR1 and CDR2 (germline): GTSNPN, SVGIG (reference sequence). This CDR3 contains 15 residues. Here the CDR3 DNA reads TGTGCCTGGAGTATTAGCGGGGGTCTCCCCTACGAGCAGTACTTC. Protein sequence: CAWSISGGLPYEQYF.

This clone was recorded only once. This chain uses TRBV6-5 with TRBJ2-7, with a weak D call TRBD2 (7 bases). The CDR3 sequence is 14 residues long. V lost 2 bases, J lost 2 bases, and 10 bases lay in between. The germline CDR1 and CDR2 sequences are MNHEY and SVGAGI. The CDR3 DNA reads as TGTGCCAGCAGTTACGGGGGGGCAGCCTACGAGCAGTACTTC. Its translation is CASSYGGAAYEQYF.

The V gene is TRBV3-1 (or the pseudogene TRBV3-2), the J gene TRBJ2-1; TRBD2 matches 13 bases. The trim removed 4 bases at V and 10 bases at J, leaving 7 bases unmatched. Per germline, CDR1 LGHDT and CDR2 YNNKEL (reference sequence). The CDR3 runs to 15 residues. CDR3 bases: TGTGCCAGCAGCCCAGAACTAGCGGGGGGGGAAGAGCAGTTCTTC. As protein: CASSPELAGGEEQFF.

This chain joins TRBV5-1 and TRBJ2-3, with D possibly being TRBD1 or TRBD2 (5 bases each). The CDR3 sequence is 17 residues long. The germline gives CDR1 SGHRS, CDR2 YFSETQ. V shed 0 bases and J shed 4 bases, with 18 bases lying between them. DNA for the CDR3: TGCGCCAGCAGCTTGGGAGACGGGGCCGGTCGTGCAGATACGCAGTATTTT. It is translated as CASSLGDGAGRADTQYF.

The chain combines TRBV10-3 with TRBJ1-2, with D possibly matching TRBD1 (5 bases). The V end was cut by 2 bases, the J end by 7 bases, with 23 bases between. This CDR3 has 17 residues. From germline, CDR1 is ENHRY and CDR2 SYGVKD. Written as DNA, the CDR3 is TGTGCCATCAGTGAGCCCCAGCCCCAGGGATCAGGTGGTGGCTACACCTTC. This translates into CAISEPQPQGSGGGYTF.

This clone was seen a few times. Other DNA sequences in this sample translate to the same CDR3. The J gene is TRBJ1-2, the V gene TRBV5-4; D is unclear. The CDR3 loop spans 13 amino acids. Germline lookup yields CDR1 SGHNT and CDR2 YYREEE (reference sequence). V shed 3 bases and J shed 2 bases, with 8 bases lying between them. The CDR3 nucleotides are TGTGCCAGCAGCTCGGACGGAAACTATGGCTACACCTTC. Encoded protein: CASSSDGNYGYTF.

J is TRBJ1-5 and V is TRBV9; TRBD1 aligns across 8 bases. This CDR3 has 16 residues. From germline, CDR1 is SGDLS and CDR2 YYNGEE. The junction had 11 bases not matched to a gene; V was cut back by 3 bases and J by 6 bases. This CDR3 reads CASSAGGTGGFQPQHF. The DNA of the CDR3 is TGTGCCAGCAGCGCTGGAGGGACAGGAGGGTTTCAGCCCCAGCATTTT.

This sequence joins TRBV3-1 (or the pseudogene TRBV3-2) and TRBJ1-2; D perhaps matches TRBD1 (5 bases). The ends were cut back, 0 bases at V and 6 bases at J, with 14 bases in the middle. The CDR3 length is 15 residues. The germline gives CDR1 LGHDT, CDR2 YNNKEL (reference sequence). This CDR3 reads CASSQESGLAHGYTF. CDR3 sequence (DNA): TGTGCCAGCAGCCAAGAATCAGGGTTAGCTCATGGCTACACCTTC.

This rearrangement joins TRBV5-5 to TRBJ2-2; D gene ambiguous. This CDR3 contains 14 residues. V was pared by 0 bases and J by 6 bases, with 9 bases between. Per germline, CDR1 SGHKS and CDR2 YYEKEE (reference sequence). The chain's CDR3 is CASSLGAVPGELFF. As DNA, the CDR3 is TGTGCCAGCAGCTTGGGGGCCGTCCCCGGGGAGCTGTTTTTT.

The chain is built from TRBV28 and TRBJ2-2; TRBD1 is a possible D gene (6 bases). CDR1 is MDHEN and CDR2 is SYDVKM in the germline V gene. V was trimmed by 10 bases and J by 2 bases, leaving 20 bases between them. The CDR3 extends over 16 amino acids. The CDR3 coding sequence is TGTGCCAATTCACCCCGGACAGCTCATAACACCGGGGAGCTGTTTTTT. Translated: CANSPRTAHNTGELFF.

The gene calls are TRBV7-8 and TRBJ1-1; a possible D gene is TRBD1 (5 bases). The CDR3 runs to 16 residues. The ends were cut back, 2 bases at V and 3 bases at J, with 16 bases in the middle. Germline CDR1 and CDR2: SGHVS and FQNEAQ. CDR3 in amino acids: CASSLSGSGGYTEAFF. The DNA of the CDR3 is TGTGCCAGCAGCTTATCTGGGTCCGGGGGATACACTGAAGCTTTCTTT.

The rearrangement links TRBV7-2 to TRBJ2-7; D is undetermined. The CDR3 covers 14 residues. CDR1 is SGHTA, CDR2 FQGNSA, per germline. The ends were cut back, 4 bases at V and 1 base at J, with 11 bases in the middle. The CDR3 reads CASSYGPRSYEQYF. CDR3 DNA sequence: TGTGCCAGCAGCTACGGCCCCAGGTCCTACGAGCAGTACTTC.

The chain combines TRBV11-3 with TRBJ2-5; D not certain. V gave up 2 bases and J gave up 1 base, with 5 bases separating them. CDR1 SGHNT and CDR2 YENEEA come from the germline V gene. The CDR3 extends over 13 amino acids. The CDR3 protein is CASSLYAQETQYF. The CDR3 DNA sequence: TGTGCCAGCAGCTTATATGCCCAAGAGACCCAGTACTTC.

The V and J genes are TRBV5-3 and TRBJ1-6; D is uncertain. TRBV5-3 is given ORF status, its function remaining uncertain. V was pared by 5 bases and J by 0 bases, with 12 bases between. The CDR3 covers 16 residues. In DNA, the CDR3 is TGTGCCAGAAGATTGTGGCAGAGCTCCTATAATTCACCCCTCCACTTT. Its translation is CARRLWQSSYNSPLHF.

The chain's CDR3 is CASSQRDNQRVYSGNTIYF. The CDR3 nucleotides read TGTGCCAGCAGCCAGCGGGACAACCAGAGGGTTTACTCTGGAAACACCATATATTTT. The rearrangement uses TRBV4-2 and TRBJ1-3, with D possibly TRBD1 on 6 matching bases. Trimming removed 3 bases from V and 0 bases from J, with 21 bases in between. Per the germline V gene, CDR1 is LGHNA and CDR2 is YNFKEQ. The CDR3 runs to 19 residues.

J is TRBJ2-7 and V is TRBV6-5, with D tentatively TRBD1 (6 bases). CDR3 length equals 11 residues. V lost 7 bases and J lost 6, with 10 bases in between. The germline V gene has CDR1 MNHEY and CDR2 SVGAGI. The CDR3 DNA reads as TGTGCCAGCAATCTAGGGGGCGAGCAGTACTTC. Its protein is CASNLGGEQYF.

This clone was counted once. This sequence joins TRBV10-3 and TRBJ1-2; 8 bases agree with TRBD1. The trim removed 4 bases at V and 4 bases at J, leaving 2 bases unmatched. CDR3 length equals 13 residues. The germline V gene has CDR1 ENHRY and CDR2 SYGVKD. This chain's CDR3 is CAISGDRSYGYTF. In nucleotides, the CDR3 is TGTGCCATCAGTGGGGACAGGAGCTATGGCTACACCTTC.

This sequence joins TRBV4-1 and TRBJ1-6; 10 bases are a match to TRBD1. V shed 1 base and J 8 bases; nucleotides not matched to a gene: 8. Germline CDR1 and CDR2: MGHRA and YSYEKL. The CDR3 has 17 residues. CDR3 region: CASSQGQGAREDSPLHF. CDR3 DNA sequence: TGCGCCAGCAGCCAAGGACAGGGGGCGAGAGAAGATTCACCCCTCCACTTT.

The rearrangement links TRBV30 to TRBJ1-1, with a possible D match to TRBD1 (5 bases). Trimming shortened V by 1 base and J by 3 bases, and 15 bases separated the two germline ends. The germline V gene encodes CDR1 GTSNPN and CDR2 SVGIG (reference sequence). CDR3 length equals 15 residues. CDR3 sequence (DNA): TGTGCCTGGAGTGGAACAGGCCCTGAGGACACTGAAGCTTTCTTT. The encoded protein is CAWSGTGPEDTEAFF.

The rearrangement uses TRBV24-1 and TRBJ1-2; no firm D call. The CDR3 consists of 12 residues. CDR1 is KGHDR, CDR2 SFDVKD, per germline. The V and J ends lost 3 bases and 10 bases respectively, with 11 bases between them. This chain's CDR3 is CATSDAERSYTF. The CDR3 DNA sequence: TGTGCCACCAGTGATGCGGAGAGATCCTACACCTTC.

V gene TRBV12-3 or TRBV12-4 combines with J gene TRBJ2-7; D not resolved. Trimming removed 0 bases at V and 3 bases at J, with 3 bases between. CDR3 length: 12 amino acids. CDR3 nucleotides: TGTGCCAGCAGTTTAGCTGGCTACGAGCAGTACTTC. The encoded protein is CASSLAGYEQYF.